The 12 T cell receptor beta chains presented below share a single source sample, sequenced in a study of T cells in Graves' hyperthyroidism and ophthalmopathy. The CDR3 regions of TCR beta were amplified from RNA transcripts. HTBI primers were employed in a first-round RT-PCR of the TCR CDR3. TCRdb re-called the multiplex PCR reads through MiXCR, storing one row per CDR3 protein. The sample holds about 760,000 distinct CDR3 sequences, over 35% seen once. The sample was blood. These receptors were collected from a woman between 40 and 55 years old with Graves' hyperthyroidism.

This clonotype showed up many times. The chain carries TRBV7-2 and TRBJ1-2; D might be TRBD1 (5 bases). Germline V gene data show CDR1 as SGHTA and CDR2 as FQGNSA. Trimming cost V 5 bases and J 8 bases, with 9 bases left between them. The CDR3 totals 11 residues. The CDR3 spells CASSIQGGYTF. CDR3 sequence (DNA): TGTGCCAGCAGCATTCAGGGCGGCTACACCTTC.

There are many counts of this clonotype. For the CDR3, the DNA is TGTGCCAGCAGCCCGAACATGAGACAGTTGGATGAAAAACTGTTTTTT. Residues: CASSPNMRQLDEKLFF. The chain recombines TRBV7-8 with TRBJ1-4; TRBD1 might be the D (5 bases). The CDR3 extends over 16 amino acids. Trimming removed 5 bases from V and 6 bases from J, with 19 bases in between. Germline values: CDR1 SGHVS, CDR2 FQNEAQ.

A few counts support this clonotype. The chain employs TRBV6-5 and TRBJ1-3; 7 bases map to TRBD1. The V gene end was trimmed by 6 bases and the J gene end by 2 bases; junction bases not matched to a gene: 16. The CDR3 has 18 residues. Germline CDR1 reads MNHEY; CDR2 reads SVGAGI. The CDR3 region is CASSLVTGTVHPGNTIYF. The CDR3 DNA is TGTGCCAGCAGCCTTGTAACAGGGACAGTGCACCCTGGAAACACCATATATTTT.

Notes on this clonotype: The junction shows a germline mismatch at one end, possibly a read error. CDR3 nucleotides: TGTGCCAGCGGCTTAGATGGTGGGGAAAGGTCAGCAAATCAGCCCCAGCATTTT. Translation gives CASGLDGGERSANQPQHF. The gene calls are TRBV7-9 and TRBJ1-5; D unclear. This CDR3 spans 18 amino acids. Germline values: CDR1 SEHNR, CDR2 FQNEAQ (reference sequence).

This clonotype was detected only a few times. The V call is TRBV19, the J call TRBJ1-2; TRBD1 matches at 8 bases. V lost 3 bases, J lost 10 bases, and 10 bases stayed unmatched. The germline CDR1 and CDR2 sequences are LNHDA and SQIVND (reference sequence). The CDR3 covers 14 residues. CDR3 sequence: CASSMSGQGNFYTF. The CDR3 coding sequence is TGTGCCAGTAGTATGTCTGGACAGGGAAATTTCTACACCTTC.

The gene calls are TRBV2 and TRBJ2-5; TRBD1 matches at 9 bases. Germline CDR1 is SNHLY and CDR2 is FYNNEI. V shed 4 bases and J 5 bases; nucleotides not matched to a gene: 8. The CDR3 consists of 15 residues. The CDR3 DNA is TGTGCCAGCAGTGCGGGAACAGGGGGCCTCGAGACCCAGTACTTC. Encoded protein: CASSAGTGGLETQYF.

This clonotype appeared a few times. The gene calls are TRBV12-3 or TRBV12-4 and TRBJ1-4, with 7 bases lining up with TRBD1. V trimming: 6 bases; J trimming: 8 bases; junction bases outside the gene matches: 9. The CDR3 sequence is 14 residues long. The CDR3 sequence is CASRPPTGNEKLFF. The CDR3 nucleotides read TGTGCCAGCAGACCCCCGACAGGGAACGAAAAACTGTTTTTT.

This clonotype was counted many times. The chain links TRBV7-2 to TRBJ1-3; D uncertain. V lost 2 bases and J lost 1, with 6 bases in between. CDR1 SGHTA and CDR2 FQGNSA come from the germline V gene. The CDR3 is 14 residues long. CDR3 protein: CASSLQFSGNTIYF. The CDR3 nucleotides are TGTGCCAGCAGCTTACAGTTTTCTGGAAACACCATATATTTT. Based on the CDR3 plus reference TRBV7-2 and TRBJ1-3, the full variable domain is GAGVSQSPSNKVTEKGKDVELRCDPISGHTALYWYRQSLGQGLEFLIYFQGNSAPDKSGLPSDRFSAERTGGSVSTLTIQRTQQEDSAVYLCASSLQFSGNTIYFGEGSWLTVV.

At least ten counts were recorded for this clonotype. The J gene is TRBJ1-5, the V gene TRBV7-9; the D is unclear. V lost 1 base and J 7 bases, leaving 14 bases between the germline ends. CDR1 and CDR2 (germline): SEHNR, FQNEAQ (reference sequence). This CDR3 has 15 amino acids. The CDR3, as DNA: TGTGCCAGCAGCTTAGATAAGATGGACGGGCAGCCCCAGCATTTT. Protein product: CASSLDKMDGQPQHF.

The V gene is TRBV7-2, the J gene TRBJ1-4; no clear D. Germline CDR1 is SGHTA and CDR2 is FQGNSA. The CDR3 consists of 17 residues. The ends were cut back, 5 bases at V and 5 bases at J, with 21 bases in the middle. Here the CDR3 DNA reads TGTGCCAGCAGCACCCGAAGCGGGAAGACCTACAATGAAAAACTGTTTTTT. Translated, it gives CASSTRSGKTYNEKLFF.

This clonotype was detected many times. The chain recombines TRBV7-2 with TRBJ1-3; no firm D call. This CDR3 spans 14 amino acids. V lost 9 bases, J lost 0 bases, and 12 bases lay in between. Germline CDR1 SGHTA, CDR2 FQGNSA. CDR3 sequence (DNA): TGTGCCAGTCTAGGAGACCCCTCTGGAAACACCATATATTTT. Translating it yields CASLGDPSGNTIYF.

This clonotype was detected ten times or more. The V gene is TRBV7-2, the J gene TRBJ2-7; D remains ambiguous. This CDR3 is built from 12 residues. Germline assignment: CDR1 SGHTA and CDR2 FQGNSA. The V gene lost 2 bases and the J gene lost 8 bases, with 10 bases spanning the gap. For the CDR3, the DNA is TGTGCCAGCAGCTTATTAGGTTCCAAGCAGTACTTC. Amino acid sequence: CASSLLGSKQYF.